This record looks at one T cell receptor beta chain sequence and its context. The data originate from a study of control samples from healthy donors and cancer patients. The length of the CDR3 is 16 residues. Germline V gene data show CDR1 as MGHRA and CDR2 as YSYEKL. The germline V and J ends were trimmed by 0 bases and 6 bases, with 17 bases remaining between them. Measured with immunoSEQ multiplex PCR; TCRdb has only the in-frame clones, and not every one. The sample has tens of thousands of clones; about 94% are singletons. The sequencing input was PBMCs. The receptor comes from a woman in her forties or fifties with head and neck cancer. This chain joins TRBV4-1 and TRBJ1-2; D unclear. The CDR3 DNA reads as TGCGCCAGCAGCCAAGAATATATGGGAGGCGTTAATGGCTACACCTTC. This sequence encodes CASSQEYMGGVNGYTF.